This T cell receptor beta chain comes out of a study of B cell selection in AIRE deficiency. CDR1 is LNHDA, CDR2 SQIVND, per germline (reference sequence). The CDR3 is 15 amino acids. The ends were cut back, 3 bases at V and 6 bases at J, with 14 bases in the middle. Regulatory T cells were sorted as CD4+CD25hiCD127low/negative cells. Sequenced by immunoSEQ multiplex PCR; TCRdb stores in-frame clones only, minus some. This sample has roughly 24,000 clones, with around 93% found just once. The receptor comes from a human donor in good health. Sequencing was done on a sample of CD4+CD25+ Tregs sorted from PBMCs. The V gene is TRBV19, the J gene TRBJ2-2, with D uncertain. The CDR3 spells CASSMTSARPGELFF. DNA of the CDR3: TGTGCCAGTAGTATGACGTCGGCTCGACCCGGGGAGCTGTTTTTT.